This T cell receptor beta chain was sequenced for a study of T-cell memory formation after mild COVID-19. Background on the study: TCR clusters were largely donor specific.

This clonotype was seen a few times. The antigen remains undetermined. Study-level findings and limits: Day 15 to 85 contracting clones showed balanced CD4/CD8; later expanders leaned CD4+. Some SARS-CoV-2-responding clones were already detected in memory before infection.

CDR3 size: 15 residues. With V trimmed by 6 bases and J by 6 bases, 11 bases remained unmatched. CDR1 SEHNR and CDR2 FQNEAQ come from the germline V gene (reference sequence). TCRdb re-called the 5' RACE reads through MiXCR, storing one row per CDR3 protein. The sample consists of roughly 200,000 distinct CDR3 sequences, about a sixth of them appearing once. The TCR originated in an adult woman who had mild COVID-19 (a few samples of this study predate the infection). Cell type and time point are not known. This chain links TRBV7-9 with TRBJ1-2; 9 positions agree with TRBD1. Sequenced sample: PBMCs or a T cell subset sorted from them (not recorded which). CDR3 in DNA: TGTGCCAGCAGTCTCGAGATCGGGACAGGGAATGGCTACACCTTC. Its translation is CASSLEIGTGNGYTF.